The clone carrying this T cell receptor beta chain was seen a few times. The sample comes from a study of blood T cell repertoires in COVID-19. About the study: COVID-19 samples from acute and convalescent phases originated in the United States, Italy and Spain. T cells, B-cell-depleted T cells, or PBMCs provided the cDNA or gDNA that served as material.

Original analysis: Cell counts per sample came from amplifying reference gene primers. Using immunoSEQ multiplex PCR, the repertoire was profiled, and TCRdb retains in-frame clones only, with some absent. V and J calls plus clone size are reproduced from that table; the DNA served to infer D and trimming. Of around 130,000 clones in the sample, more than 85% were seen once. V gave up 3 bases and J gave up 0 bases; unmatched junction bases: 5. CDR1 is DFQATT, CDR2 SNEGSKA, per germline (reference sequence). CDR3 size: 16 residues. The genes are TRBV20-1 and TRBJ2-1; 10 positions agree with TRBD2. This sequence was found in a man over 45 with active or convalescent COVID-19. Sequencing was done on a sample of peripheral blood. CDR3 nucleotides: TGCAGTGCTAGTTTGACTAGCGGGTACTCCTACAATGAGCAGTTCTTC. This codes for CSASLTSGYSYNEQFF.